The next 27 T cell receptor beta chains were all read from a single sample in a study of CD8 T cells in ankylosing spondylitis. TCRdb re-called the 5' RACE reads through MiXCR, storing one row per CDR3 protein. The table includes 200,000 to 250,000 distinct CDR3 sequences, roughly 32% detected once. The sequenced sample consisted of blood, either unsorted or a sorted T cell fraction (not recorded which). These receptors all come from a male donor with ankylosing spondylitis or in good health (not recorded which).

This clonotype appeared a few times. This chain uses TRBV10-3 with TRBJ1-2, with a weak D call TRBD1 (5 bases). The germline V gene encodes CDR1 ENHRY and CDR2 SYGVKD. The V and J ends lost 7 bases and 0 bases respectively, with 12 bases between them. The CDR3 totals 14 residues. DNA for the CDR3: TGTGCCATCAACCCGGGGCAAGCTAACTATGGCTACACCTTC. It is translated as CAINPGQANYGYTF.

V gene TRBV4-1 combines with J gene TRBJ2-5; D is unresolved. Trimming removed 4 bases from V and 5 bases from J, with 17 bases in between. CDR1 and CDR2 from the germline V gene are MGHRA and YSYEKL. This CDR3 has 15 amino acids. The CDR3 sequence is CASSPRSASVETQYF. DNA of the CDR3: TGCGCCAGCAGCCCCAGGTCGGCTTCGGTGGAGACCCAGTACTTC.

The chain combines TRBV3-1 with TRBJ2-1; TRBD1 agrees at 7 bases. The CDR3 spans 17 residues. J lost 9 bases, V lost 5 bases, and 19 bases had no gene match. Germline CDR1 reads LGHDT; CDR2 reads YNNKEL (reference sequence). The chain's CDR3 is CASSADRAPTHVGEQFF. For the CDR3, the DNA is TGTGCCAGCAGCGCCGACAGGGCCCCGACCCACGTTGGTGAGCAGTTCTTC.

The chain has TRBV12-3 or TRBV12-4 and TRBJ2-3; D gene uncertain. This CDR3 has 15 residues. Trimming took 6 bases from V and 3 from J, leaving 16 bases between them. CDR3 bases: TGTGCCAGCAGGGCACCGGGCTACAGAACAGATACGCAGTATTTT. The encoded protein is CASRAPGYRTDTQYF.

This clonotype was recorded at least ten times. The J gene is TRBJ1-1, the V gene TRBV11-2; possibly TRBD1 for D (5 bases). The CDR3 has 15 amino acids. The germline V and J ends were trimmed by 0 bases and 1 base, with 9 bases remaining between them. Germline values: CDR1 SGHAT, CDR2 FQNNGV. The CDR3 nucleotides are TGTGCCAGCAGCTTAGATAGACAGAGGAACACTGAAGCTTTCTTT. This sequence encodes CASSLDRQRNTEAFF.

The J gene is TRBJ2-5, the V gene TRBV20-1; D not resolved. Germline V gives CDR1 DFQATT, CDR2 SNEGSKA (reference sequence). This CDR3 contains 14 residues. Between the trimmed V and J ends, which lost 0 bases and 4 bases, there was a span of 12 bases. The CDR3 region has the DNA TGCAGTGCTAGAGAATGGGGTGTAGGAGAGACCCAGTACTTC. Translation gives CSAREWGVGETQYF.

The chain joins TRBV7-2 to TRBJ2-1; 14 nucleotides agree with TRBD2. Per the germline V gene, CDR1 is SGHTA and CDR2 is FQGNSA. After removal of 1 base from V and 13 bases from J, the junction contained 3 bases not matched to a gene. This CDR3 has 14 residues. The CDR3 sequence is CASSLVGLAGEQFF. CDR3 coding DNA: TGTGCCAGCAGCTTAGTGGGACTAGCGGGGGAACAGTTCTTC.

The rearrangement links TRBV20-1 to TRBJ1-5; D is uncertain. This CDR3 spans 15 amino acids. The V gene lost 3 bases and the J gene lost 0 bases, with 12 bases spanning the gap. Germline assignment: CDR1 DFQATT and CDR2 SNEGSKA (reference sequence). CDR3 in amino acids: CSASRRAYSNQPQHF. The CDR3 DNA follows: TGCAGTGCTAGTCGGCGGGCCTATAGCAATCAGCCCCAGCATTTT.

CDR3 nucleotide sequence: TGTGCCAGCAGCGCTAAGACAGGGTTTGGCTACACCTTC. Its protein product is CASSAKTGFGYTF. This chain connects TRBV11-2 to TRBJ1-2, with 7 positions matching TRBD1. Germline V CDR1 and CDR2: SGHAT, FQNNGV. This CDR3 contains 13 residues. Losses at the gene ends were 5 bases for V and 7 bases for J; bases not matched to a gene: 7.

This clonotype was counted between two and nine times. This sequence joins TRBV7-9 and TRBJ1-1, with D tentatively TRBD1 (6 bases). Between the trimmed V and J ends, which lost 5 bases and 8 bases, there was a span of 12 bases. Germline V gene sequence: CDR1 SEHNR, CDR2 FQNEAQ (reference sequence). CDR3 length equals 12 residues. In DNA, the CDR3 is TGTGCCAGCAGCCTCGAGGGGGGGGAAGCTTTCTTT. This translates into CASSLEGGEAFF. Full variable domain (remainder filled in from reference TRBV7-9 and TRBJ1-1): DTGVSQNPRHKITKRGQNVTFRCDPISEHNRLYWYRQTLGQGPEFLTYFQNEAQLEKSRLLSDRFSAERPKGSFSTLEIQRTEQGDSAMYLCASSLEGGEAFFGQGTRLTVV.

Here the CDR3 reads CATSYRDRSNVLTF. CDR3 sequence (DNA): TGTGCCACCAGCTACCGGGACAGGAGCAACGTCCTGACTTTC. The chain is built from TRBV15 and TRBJ2-6; 8 bases are shared with TRBD1. CDR3 size: 14 residues. The germline V gene encodes CDR1 LNHNV and CDR2 YYDKDF (reference sequence). Trimming took 5 bases from V and 9 from J; bases not matched to a gene: 6.

In this sample, this clonotype turned up a few times. This sequence joins TRBV7-8 and TRBJ2-7; 7 bases fit TRBD1. J was trimmed by 7 bases and V by 6 bases; bases with no gene match: 6. The CDR3 covers 12 residues. Per germline, CDR1 SGHVS and CDR2 FQNEAQ. The CDR3 coding sequence is TGTGCCAGCAGGAAAACAGGGGAAGAGCAGTACTTC. Residues: CASRKTGEEQYF.

The chain links TRBV21-1 to TRBJ2-7; TRBD1, the table's D call, was not compared with the DNA. TRBV21-1 is a pseudogene. The CDR3 consists of 13 residues. CDR3 DNA sequence: TGTGCCAGCAGCAAGCAGGGGGCCTACGAGCAGTACTTC. It translates to CASSKQGAYEQYF.

V and J are TRBV3-1 and TRBJ1-1; no clear D. CDR1 LGHDT and CDR2 YNNKEL come from the germline V gene (reference sequence). V shed 2 bases and J shed 5 bases, with 9 bases lying between them. CDR3 length: 13 amino acids. The DNA of the CDR3 is TGTGCCAGCAGCCAATCGGGCGGGACTGAAGCTTTCTTT. It codes for CASSQSGGTEAFF.

This clonotype was observed a handful of times. V usage is TRBV30 and J usage is TRBJ1-5; 8 bases align to TRBD1. The germline V gene encodes CDR1 GTSNPN and CDR2 SVGIG (reference sequence). With V trimmed by 4 bases and J by 2 bases, 4 bases remained unmatched. The CDR3 covers 14 residues. As DNA, the CDR3 is TGTGCCTGGAACCAGGGACAGGGCAATCAGCCCCAGCATTTT. It is translated as CAWNQGQGNQPQHF.

This clonotype showed up many times. The chain has TRBV6-1 and TRBJ1-1; 9 nucleotides agree with TRBD1. CDR3 length equals 13 residues. Germline CDR1 and CDR2: MNHNS and SASEGT. After removal of 6 bases from V and 4 bases from J, the junction contained 3 bases not matched to a gene. The CDR3 protein is CASRSQGATEAFF. The CDR3 bases are TGTGCCAGCAGATCACAGGGGGCCACTGAAGCTTTCTTT.

In this sample, this clonotype turned up a few times. V is TRBV29-1 and J is TRBJ2-7; the D call may be TRBD1 or TRBD2 (5 bases each). CDR3 length: 12 residues. CDR1 is SQVTM, CDR2 ANQGSEA, per germline. The germline V and J ends were trimmed by 8 bases and 7 bases, with 18 bases remaining between them. CDR3 residues: CSILGTDGEQYF. The CDR3 DNA is TGCAGCATACTGGGGACGGACGGGGAGCAGTACTTC.

The V call is TRBV6-5, the J call TRBJ1-1, with D possibly being TRBD1 (5 bases). Germline values: CDR1 MNHEY, CDR2 SVGAGI. V lost 1 base and J lost 3, with 9 bases in between. This CDR3 has 14 amino acids. CDR3 loop: CASSYLTEHTEAFF. The CDR3 DNA sequence: TGTGCCAGCAGTTACTTGACAGAGCACACTGAAGCTTTCTTT.

The V and J genes are TRBV6-2 or TRBV6-3 and TRBJ2-7, with 9 bases matching TRBD2. The CDR3 runs 16 residues. Germline-derived CDR1 and CDR2 are MNHEY and SVGEGT. V shed 6 bases, J shed 4 bases, and the junction held 13 bases outside the gene matches. In DNA form, the CDR3 reads TGTGCCAGCAGATTAGCGGGAGAGTTGGGGAGGTACGAGCAGTACTTC. Its protein is CASRLAGELGRYEQYF.

This clonotype has only a few counts. The chain carries TRBV12-3 or TRBV12-4 and TRBJ2-5, with TRBD2 matching over 12 bases. The CDR3 covers 16 residues. The J segment lost 5 bases and the V segment lost 0 bases, leaving 4 bases of the junction unmatched. The CDR3 DNA reads TGTGCCAGCAGTTTAGCGCGGACTAGCGGGGTGGAGACCCAGTACTTC. Translation gives CASSLARTSGVETQYF.

The V gene is TRBV20-1, the J gene TRBJ2-1, with 7 bases that match TRBD2. This CDR3 has 11 amino acids. Germline V gives CDR1 DFQATT, CDR2 SNEGSKA (reference sequence). The V segment lost 5 bases and the J segment 9 bases; nucleotides outside the gene matches: 4. The CDR3 reads CSAPQRGEQFF. In nucleotides, the CDR3 is TGCAGTGCTCCCCAGCGGGGTGAGCAGTTCTTC.

V usage is TRBV29-1 and J usage is TRBJ2-7; D unresolved. In germline, CDR1 is SQVTM, CDR2 ANQGSEA. Deletions cut 6 bases from V and 0 bases from J, with 15 bases between. This CDR3 spans 14 amino acids. The CDR3 reads CSVWTDLSSYEQYF. The CDR3, as DNA: TGCAGCGTATGGACGGATCTCAGCTCCTACGAGCAGTACTTC.

This chain connects TRBV9 to TRBJ1-2, with D perhaps TRBD1 (5 bases). This CDR3 is built from 14 residues. In germline, CDR1 is SGDLS, CDR2 YYNGEE. The V and J ends lost 4 bases and 3 bases respectively, with 13 bases between them. The CDR3 reads CASSYSRGDYGYTF. CDR3 nucleotides: TGTGCCAGCAGCTACAGTAGGGGAGACTATGGCTACACCTTC.

The rearrangement joins TRBV15 to TRBJ1-6, with D possibly matching TRBD1 (5 bases). Germline-derived CDR1 and CDR2 are LNHNV and YYDKDF (reference sequence). This CDR3 comprises 15 residues. The V gene lost 0 bases and the J gene lost 10 bases, with 13 bases spanning the gap. CDR3 coding DNA: TGTGCCACCAGCAGAGATCCGTCGGGACGGTCACCCCTCCACTTT. This encodes CATSRDPSGRSPLHF.

The chain has TRBV7-2 and TRBJ2-1; 7 positions agree with TRBD2. Trimming took 7 bases from V and 7 from J; bases not matched to a gene: 16. In germline, CDR1 is SGHTA, CDR2 FQGNSA. The CDR3 totals 16 residues. CDR3 sequence: CASTRAPQSGENEQFF. Here the CDR3 DNA reads TGTGCCAGCACCCGAGCGCCGCAAAGCGGGGAGAATGAGCAGTTCTTC.

The rearrangement uses TRBV5-1 and TRBJ1-5; possibly TRBD1 for D (5 bases). The ends were cut back, 1 base at V and 8 bases at J, with 13 bases in the middle. CDR3 length: 14 amino acids. Germline CDR1 SGHRS, CDR2 YFSETQ. The CDR3 loop reads CASSLFGRDEPQHF. CDR3 nucleotide sequence: TGCGCCAGCAGCTTGTTCGGAAGGGACGAGCCCCAGCATTTT. The variable domain in full, with the rest retrieved from reference TRBV5-1 and TRBJ1-5, is KAGVTQTPRYLIKTRGQQVTLSCSPISGHRSVSWYQQTPGQGLQFLFEYFSETQRNKGNFPGRFSGRQFSNSRSEMNVSTLELGDSALYLCASSLFGRDEPQHFGDGTRLSIL.

This sequence joins TRBV10-3 and TRBJ2-3; D is possibly TRBD1 or TRBD2 (5 bases each). CDR1 is ENHRY, CDR2 SYGVKD, per germline. Trimming left V 4 bases short and J 2 bases short, with 13 bases between. The CDR3 contains 15 residues. The CDR3 reads CAISVTGGHTDTQYF. DNA for the CDR3: TGTGCCATCAGTGTAACAGGAGGCCACACAGATACGCAGTATTTT.